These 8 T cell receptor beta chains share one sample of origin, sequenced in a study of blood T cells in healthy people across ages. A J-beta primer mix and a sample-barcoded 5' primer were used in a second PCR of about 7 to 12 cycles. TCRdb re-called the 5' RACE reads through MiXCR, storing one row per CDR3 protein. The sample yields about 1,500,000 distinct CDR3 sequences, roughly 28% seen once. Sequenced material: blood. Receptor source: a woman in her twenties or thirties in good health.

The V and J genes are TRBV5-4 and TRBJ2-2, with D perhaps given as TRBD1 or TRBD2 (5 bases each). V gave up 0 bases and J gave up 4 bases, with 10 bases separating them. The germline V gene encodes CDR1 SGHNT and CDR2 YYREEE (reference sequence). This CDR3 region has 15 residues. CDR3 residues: CASSLDPGTTGELFF. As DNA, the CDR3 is TGTGCCAGCAGCTTGGACCCAGGGACCACCGGGGAGCTGTTTTTT.

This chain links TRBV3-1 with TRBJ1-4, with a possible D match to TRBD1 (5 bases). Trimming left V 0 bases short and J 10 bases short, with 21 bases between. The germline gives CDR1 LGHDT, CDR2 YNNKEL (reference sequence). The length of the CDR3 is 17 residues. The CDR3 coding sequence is TGTGCCAGCAGCCAAGATACGTCACAGGAATCAATCGGAAAACTGTTTTTT. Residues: CASSQDTSQESIGKLFF.

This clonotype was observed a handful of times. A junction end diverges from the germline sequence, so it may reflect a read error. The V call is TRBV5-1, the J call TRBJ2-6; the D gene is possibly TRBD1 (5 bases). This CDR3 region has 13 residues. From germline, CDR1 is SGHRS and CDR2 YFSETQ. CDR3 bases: TGCGCCAGTTGGATCTCTGGGGCCAACGTCCCGACTTTC. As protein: CASWISGANVPTF.

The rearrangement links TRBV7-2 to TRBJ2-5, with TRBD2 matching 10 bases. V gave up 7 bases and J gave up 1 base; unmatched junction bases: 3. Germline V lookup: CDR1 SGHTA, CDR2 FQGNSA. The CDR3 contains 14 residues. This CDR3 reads CASILAGVQETQYF. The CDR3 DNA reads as TGTGCCAGCATTCTAGCGGGAGTCCAAGAGACCCAGTACTTC.

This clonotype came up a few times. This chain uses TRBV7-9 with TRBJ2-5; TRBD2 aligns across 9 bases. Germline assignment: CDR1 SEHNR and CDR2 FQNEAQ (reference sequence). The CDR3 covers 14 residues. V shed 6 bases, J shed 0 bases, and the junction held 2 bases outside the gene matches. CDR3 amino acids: CASRSGGHQETQYF. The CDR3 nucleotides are TGTGCCAGCAGGAGCGGGGGGCACCAAGAGACCCAGTACTTC.

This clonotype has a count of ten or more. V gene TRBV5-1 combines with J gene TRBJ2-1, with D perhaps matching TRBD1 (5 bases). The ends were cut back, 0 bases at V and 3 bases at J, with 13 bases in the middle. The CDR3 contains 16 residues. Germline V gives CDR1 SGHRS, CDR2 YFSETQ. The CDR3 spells CASSLGSRVDYNEQFF. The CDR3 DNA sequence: TGCGCCAGCAGCTTGGGCAGCAGGGTCGACTACAATGAGCAGTTCTTC.

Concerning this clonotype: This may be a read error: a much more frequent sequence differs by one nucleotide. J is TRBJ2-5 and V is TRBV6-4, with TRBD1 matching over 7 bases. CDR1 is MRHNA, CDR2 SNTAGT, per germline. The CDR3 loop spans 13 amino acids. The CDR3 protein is CTSSKGQDETQYF. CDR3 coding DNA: TGTACCAGCAGCAAAGGACAGGACGAGACCCAGTACTTC.

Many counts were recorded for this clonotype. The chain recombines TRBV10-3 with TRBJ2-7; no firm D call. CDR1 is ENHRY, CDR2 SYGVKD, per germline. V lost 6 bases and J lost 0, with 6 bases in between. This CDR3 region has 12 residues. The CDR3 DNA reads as TGTGCCATCAGGGGCAGCTCCTACGAGCAGTACTTC. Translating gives CAIRGSSYEQYF.